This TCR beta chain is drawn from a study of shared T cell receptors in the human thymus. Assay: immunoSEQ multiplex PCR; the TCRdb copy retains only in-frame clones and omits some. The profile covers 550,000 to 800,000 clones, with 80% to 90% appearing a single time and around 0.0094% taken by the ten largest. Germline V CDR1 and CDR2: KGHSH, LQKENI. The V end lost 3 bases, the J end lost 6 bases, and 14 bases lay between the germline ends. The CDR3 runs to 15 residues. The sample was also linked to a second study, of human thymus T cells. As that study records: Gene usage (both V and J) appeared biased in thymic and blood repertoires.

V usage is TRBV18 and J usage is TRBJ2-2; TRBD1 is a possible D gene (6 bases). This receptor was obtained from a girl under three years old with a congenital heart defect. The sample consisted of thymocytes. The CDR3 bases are TGTGCCAGCTCACCCCAGGGGATAGAGGCCGGGGAGCTGTTTTTT. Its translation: CASSPQGIEAGELFF.